Each of the 10 T cell receptor beta chains below was sequenced from the same sample in a study of post-analysis software for immune sequencing data. Unique molecular identifiers had been added to the TCR beta cDNA libraries. MiXCR, applied by TCRdb to the PCR reads, yields one record per CDR3 protein. This table has 740,000 or so distinct CDR3 sequences, about 57% appearing once. No antigen has been identified for these receptors. Study-level points and caveats: Among five TRBV segments more frequent in patients than controls were TRBV5-6, TRBV5-1 and TRBV20-1.

The sample comprised blood. The receptors come from a girl aged 5 to 17 with multiple sclerosis.

J is TRBJ2-1 and V is TRBV10-3; 10 positions match TRBD2. Germline CDR1 reads ENHRY; CDR2 reads SYGVKD. This CDR3 has 16 amino acids. J gave up 9 bases and V 2 bases, and 10 bases lay outside the gene matches. The CDR3, as DNA: TGTGCCATCAGTGAGGCCGGGACTAGCGCCCTACTTGAGCAGTTCTTC. Protein: CAISEAGTSALLEQFF.

Of note for this clonotype: The germline gene is not matched at one end of the junction; a read error may be the cause. The chain combines TRBV27 with TRBJ2-4; D is undetermined. Matching the DNA end better, TRBJ2-5 makes the J call doubtful. The CDR3 loop spans 15 amino acids. Germline V gives CDR1 MNHEY, CDR2 SMNVEV (reference sequence). This CDR3 is CASSLSGFGGKTQYF. The CDR3 DNA follows: TGCGCCAGCAGTTTATCAGGCTTTGGTGGGAAGACCCAGTACTTC.

The chain combines TRBV12-3 or TRBV12-4 with TRBJ2-4, with TRBD2 matching over 13 bases. Trimming at V came to 6 bases and at J to 6 bases, leaving 5 bases not matched to a gene. This CDR3 comprises 15 residues. CDR3 sequence (DNA): TGTGCCAGCAGACTAGCGGGAGGGAACGGAAACATTCAGTACTTC. This gives the protein CASRLAGGNGNIQYF.

This clonotype has only a few counts. The chain carries TRBV12-3 or TRBV12-4 and TRBJ2-7; the D gene is possibly TRBD1 (6 bases). The CDR3 length is 13 residues. Trimming took 6 bases from V and 1 from J, leaving 10 bases between them. DNA of the CDR3: TGTGCCAGCAGGTCGGGACATTCCTACGAGCAGTACTTC. It is translated as CASRSGHSYEQYF.

V usage is TRBV28 and J usage is TRBJ2-7, with TRBD2 identical over 7 bases. This CDR3 comprises 15 residues. The J segment lost 3 bases and the V segment lost 6 bases, leaving 11 bases of the junction unmatched. Per the germline V gene, CDR1 is MDHEN and CDR2 is SYDVKM. The CDR3, as DNA: TGTGCCAGCAGAACATGGGAGGGCAGGGACTACGAGCAGTACTTC. Protein sequence: CASRTWEGRDYEQYF.

This clonotype was seen more than once but under ten times. The V call is TRBV27, the J call TRBJ1-2, with unresolved D. V gave up 0 bases and J gave up 7 bases, with 9 bases separating them. The V gene's germline CDR1 is MNHEY and CDR2 SMNVEV (reference sequence). The CDR3 consists of 13 residues. CDR3 sequence (DNA): TGTGCCAGCAGTTTATCCGGTACGGGTGGCTACACCTTC. It specifies CASSLSGTGGYTF.

The table lists this clonotype with a few counts. V and J are TRBV29-1 and TRBJ2-1; 8 bases line up with TRBD2. The junction had 8 bases not matched to a gene; V was cut back by 7 bases and J by 3 bases. CDR1 SQVTM and CDR2 ANQGSEA come from the germline V gene. The CDR3 is 14 amino acids. The CDR3 sequence: CSGEGGRFYNEQFF. The CDR3 DNA follows: TGCAGCGGGGAAGGCGGGAGGTTCTACAATGAGCAGTTCTTC.

This chain joins TRBV7-2 and TRBJ2-7; D is uncertain. This CDR3 region has 18 residues. V gave up 4 bases and J gave up 2 bases, with 24 bases separating them. From germline, CDR1 is SGHTA and CDR2 FQGNSA. In DNA, the CDR3 is TGTGCCAGCAGCTCCCGCCCTGAACGGGTTACAGATCCCTACGAGCAGTACTTC. As protein: CASSSRPERVTDPYEQYF. Full variable domain (remainder filled in from reference TRBV7-2 and TRBJ2-7): GAGVSQSPSNKVTEKGKDVELRCDPISGHTALYWYRQSLGQGLEFLIYFQGNSAPDKSGLPSDRFSAERTGGSVSTLTIQRTQQEDSAVYLCASSSRPERVTDPYEQYFGPGTRLTVT.

This clonotype was observed a few times. The chain is built from TRBV12-3 or TRBV12-4 and TRBJ2-5; 7 bases are shared with TRBD1. CDR3 length equals 17 residues. The ends lost 6 bases at V and 2 bases at J; junction bases unmatched: 15. The DNA for the CDR3 is TGTGCCAGCAGCAAACTTCTACGGGACAGACAACAAGAGACCCAGTACTTC. Amino acids: CASSKLLRDRQQETQYF.

The genes are TRBV5-1 and TRBJ1-4, with TRBD1 as a possible D gene (5 bases). The CDR3 contains 13 residues. V was clipped by 4 bases and J by 11 bases, with 15 bases between them. In germline, CDR1 is SGHRS, CDR2 YFSETQ. The CDR3 loop is CASSPGVGRKLFF. The CDR3 DNA is TGCGCCAGCAGCCCGGGGGTGGGGAGGAAACTGTTTTTT.